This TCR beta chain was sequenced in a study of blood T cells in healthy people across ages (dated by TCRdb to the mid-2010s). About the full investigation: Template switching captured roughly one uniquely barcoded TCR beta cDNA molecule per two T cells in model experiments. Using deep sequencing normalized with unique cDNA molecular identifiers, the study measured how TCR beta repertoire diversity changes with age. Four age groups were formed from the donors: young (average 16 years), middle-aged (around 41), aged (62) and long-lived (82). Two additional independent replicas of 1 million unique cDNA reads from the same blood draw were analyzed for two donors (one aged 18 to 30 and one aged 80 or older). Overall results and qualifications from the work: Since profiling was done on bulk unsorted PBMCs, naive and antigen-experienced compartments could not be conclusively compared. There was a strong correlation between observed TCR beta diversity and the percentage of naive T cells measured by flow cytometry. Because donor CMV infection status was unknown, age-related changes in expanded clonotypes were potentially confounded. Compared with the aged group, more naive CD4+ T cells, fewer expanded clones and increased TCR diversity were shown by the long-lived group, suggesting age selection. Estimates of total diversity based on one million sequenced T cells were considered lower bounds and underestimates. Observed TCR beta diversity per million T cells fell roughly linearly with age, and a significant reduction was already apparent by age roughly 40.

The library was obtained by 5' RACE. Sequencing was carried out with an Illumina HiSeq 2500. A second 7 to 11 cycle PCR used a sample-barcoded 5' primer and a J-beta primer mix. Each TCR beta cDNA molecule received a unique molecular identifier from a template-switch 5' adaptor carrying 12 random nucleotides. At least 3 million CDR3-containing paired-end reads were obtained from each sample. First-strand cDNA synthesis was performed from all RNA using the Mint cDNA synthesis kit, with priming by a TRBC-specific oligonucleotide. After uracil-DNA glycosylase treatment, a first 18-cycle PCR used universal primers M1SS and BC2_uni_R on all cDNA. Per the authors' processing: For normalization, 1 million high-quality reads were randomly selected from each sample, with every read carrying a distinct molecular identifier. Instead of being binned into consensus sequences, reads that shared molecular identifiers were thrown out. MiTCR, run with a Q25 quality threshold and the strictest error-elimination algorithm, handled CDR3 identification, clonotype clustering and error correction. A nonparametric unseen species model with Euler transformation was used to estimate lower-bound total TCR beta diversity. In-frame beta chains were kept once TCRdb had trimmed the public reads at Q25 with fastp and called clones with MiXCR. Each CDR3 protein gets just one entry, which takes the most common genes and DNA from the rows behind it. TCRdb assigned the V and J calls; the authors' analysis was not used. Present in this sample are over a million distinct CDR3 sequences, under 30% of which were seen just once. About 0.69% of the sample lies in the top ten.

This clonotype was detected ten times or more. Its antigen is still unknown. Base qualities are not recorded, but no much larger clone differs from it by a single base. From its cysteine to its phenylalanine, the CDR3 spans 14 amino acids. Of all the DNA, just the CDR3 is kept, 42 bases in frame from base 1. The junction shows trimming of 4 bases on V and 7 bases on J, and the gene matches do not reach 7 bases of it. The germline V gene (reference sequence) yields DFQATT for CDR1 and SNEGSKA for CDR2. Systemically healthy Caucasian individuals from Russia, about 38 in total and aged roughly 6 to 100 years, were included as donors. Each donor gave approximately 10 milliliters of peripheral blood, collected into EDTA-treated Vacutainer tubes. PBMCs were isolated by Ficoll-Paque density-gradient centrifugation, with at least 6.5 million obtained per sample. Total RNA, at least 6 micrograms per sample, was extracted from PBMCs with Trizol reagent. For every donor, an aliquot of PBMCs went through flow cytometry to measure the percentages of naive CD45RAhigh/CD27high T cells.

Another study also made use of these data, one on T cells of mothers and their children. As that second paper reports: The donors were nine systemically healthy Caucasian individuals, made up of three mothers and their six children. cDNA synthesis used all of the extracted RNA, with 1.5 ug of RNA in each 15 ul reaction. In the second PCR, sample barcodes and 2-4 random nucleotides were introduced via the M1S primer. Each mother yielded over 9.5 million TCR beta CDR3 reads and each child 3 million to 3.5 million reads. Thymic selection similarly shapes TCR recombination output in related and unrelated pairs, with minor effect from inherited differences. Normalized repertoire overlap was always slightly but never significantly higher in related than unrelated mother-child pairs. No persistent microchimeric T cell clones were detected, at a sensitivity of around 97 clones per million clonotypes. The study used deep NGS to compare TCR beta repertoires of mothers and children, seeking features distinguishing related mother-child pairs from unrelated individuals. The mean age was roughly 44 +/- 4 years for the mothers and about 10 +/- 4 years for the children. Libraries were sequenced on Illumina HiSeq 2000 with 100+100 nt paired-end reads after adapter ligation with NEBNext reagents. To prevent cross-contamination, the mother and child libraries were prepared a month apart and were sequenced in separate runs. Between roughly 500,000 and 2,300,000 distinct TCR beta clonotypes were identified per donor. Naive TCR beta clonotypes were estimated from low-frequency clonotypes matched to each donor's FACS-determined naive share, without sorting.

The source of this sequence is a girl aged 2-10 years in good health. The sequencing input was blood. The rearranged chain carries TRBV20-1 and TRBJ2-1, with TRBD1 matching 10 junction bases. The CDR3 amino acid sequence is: CSATGTGAGNEQFF. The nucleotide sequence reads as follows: TGCAGTGCTACCGGGACAGGGGCCGGGAATGAGCAGTTCTTC.